This TCR beta chain derives from a study of blood T cell repertoires in COVID-19. Germline lookup yields CDR1 SGHRS and CDR2 YFSETQ. CDR3 length: 15 amino acids. Deletions cut 1 base from V and 0 bases from J, with 9 bases between. As handled by the study authors: Reference gene primer amplification gave estimated nucleated cell counts. Measured with immunoSEQ multiplex PCR; TCRdb has only the in-frame clones, and not every one. The D gene and trimming were derived from the DNA, and the V and J assignments and clone size from that table. The sample lists 44,000 or so clones; about 86% were seen once. Sequencing was performed on peripheral blood. This chain links TRBV5-1 with TRBJ2-3, with D perhaps TRBD1 (5 bases). The receptor was isolated from a human donor in a cohort sampled during active COVID-19. The DNA of the CDR3 is TGCGCCAGCAGCTTGATCGCAGGGAGCACAGATACGCAGTATTTT. Translating it yields CASSLIAGSTDTQYF.